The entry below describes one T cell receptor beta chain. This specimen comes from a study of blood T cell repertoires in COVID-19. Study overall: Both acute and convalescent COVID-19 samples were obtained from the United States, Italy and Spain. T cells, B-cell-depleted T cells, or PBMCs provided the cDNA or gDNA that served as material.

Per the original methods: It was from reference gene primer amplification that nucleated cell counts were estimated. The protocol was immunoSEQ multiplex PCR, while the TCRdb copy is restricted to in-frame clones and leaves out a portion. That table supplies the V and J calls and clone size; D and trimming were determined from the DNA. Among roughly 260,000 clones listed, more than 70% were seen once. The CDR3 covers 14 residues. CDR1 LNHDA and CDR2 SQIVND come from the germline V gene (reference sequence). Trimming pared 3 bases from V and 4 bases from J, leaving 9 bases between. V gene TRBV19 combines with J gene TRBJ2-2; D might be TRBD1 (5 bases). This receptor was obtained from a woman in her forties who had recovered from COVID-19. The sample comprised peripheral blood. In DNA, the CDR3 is TGTGCCAGTAGTATTGACAGTGCCACCGGGGAGCTGTTTTTT. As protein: CASSIDSATGELFF.